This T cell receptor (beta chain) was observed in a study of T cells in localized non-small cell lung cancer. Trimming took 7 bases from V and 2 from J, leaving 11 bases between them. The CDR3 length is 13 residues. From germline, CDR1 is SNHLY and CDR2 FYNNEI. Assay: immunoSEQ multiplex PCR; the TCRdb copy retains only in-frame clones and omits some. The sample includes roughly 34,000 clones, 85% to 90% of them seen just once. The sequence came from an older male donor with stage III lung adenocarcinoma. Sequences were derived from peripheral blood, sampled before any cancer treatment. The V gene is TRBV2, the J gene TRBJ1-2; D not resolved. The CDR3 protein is CASNREWNYGYTF. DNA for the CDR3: TGTGCCAGCAATCGGGAGTGGAACTATGGCTACACCTTC. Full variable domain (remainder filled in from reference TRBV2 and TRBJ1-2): EPEVTQTPSHQVTQMGQEVILRCVPISNHLYFYWYRQILGQKVEFLVSFYNNEISEKSEIFDDQFSVERPDGSNFTLKIRSTKLEDSAMYFCASNREWNYGYTFGSGTRLTVV.